A selection of T cell receptor beta chains follows, all from one sample in a study of OX40 agonist ivuxolimab in advanced cancers. Sequencing used immunoSEQ multiplex PCR; TCRdb keeps in-frame clones, though not all of them. The profile covers around 61,000 clones, with around 80% appearing a single time and around 5% taken by the ten largest. The specimen was CD4+ or CD8+ T cells sorted from blood, collected in a trial of the OX40 agonist ivuxolimab. The receptors come from an adult with an advanced solid tumor such as melanoma, head and neck, liver or kidney cancer. Both conserved end residues are part of each CDR3. A D gene is named only where the DNA matches it firmly. Clone size is stated in some rows and not others, as once, few, many or a class when expanded.

v_call	clone_size	j_call	d_call	cdr3_nt	cdr3_aa
TRBV5-1	.	TRBJ1-1	.	TGCGCCAGCAGCTTGTATGGGGGAGACACTGAAGCTTTCTTT	CASSLYGGDTEAFF
TRBV6-1	.	TRBJ2-7	TRBD2	TGTGCCAGCAGTGAAGCGGCTAGCGGGGGGTACGAGCAGTACTTC	CASSEAASGGYEQYF
TRBV19	.	TRBJ1-5	TRBD1	TGTGCCAGTACCCCCCGGACAGGGGGCGAGGGCAATCAGCCCCAGCATTTT	CASTPRTGGEGNQPQHF
TRBV5-1	.	TRBJ1-1	.	TGCGCCAGCTGGACTCAAGACAGAGAAGCTTTCTTT	CASWTQDREAFF
TRBV5-1	.	TRBJ2-7	TRBD1	TGCGCCAGCAGCTTAAACCGGGACAGGAACTACGAGCAGTACTTC	CASSLNRDRNYEQYF
TRBV4-1	.	TRBJ2-2	TRBD1	TGCGCCAGCAGAACCGGGACAGGGGTCACCGGGGAGCTGTTTTTT	CASRTGTGVTGELFF
TRBV2	few	TRBJ1-2	.	TGTGCCAGCAGTGAGGAGGGTTTTGGCTATGGCTACACCTTC	CASSEEGFGYGYTF
TRBV6-1	.	TRBJ2-7	.	TGTGCCAGCAGTGAAGTTCAAGGGCACGGCACGCAGTACTTC	CASSEVQGHGTQYF
TRBV15	.	TRBJ1-5	.	TGTGCCACCAGCAAAATGGACCGGGATAATCAGCCCCAGCATTTT	CATSKMDRDNQPQHF
TRBV11-2	.	TRBJ1-5	TRBD1	TGTGCCAGCAGCTTAGAGGGCCAGGGGGTTCAGCCCCAGCATTTT	CASSLEGQGVQPQHF
TRBV7-3	.	TRBJ2-1	.	TGTGCCAGCAGCTTAAGTCATGGGGCAGGTGAGCAGTTCTTC	CASSLSHGAGEQFF
TRBV6-1	.	TRBJ1-5	.	TGTGCCAGCAGTCCTACCACAGGATACAATCAGCCCCAGCATTTT	CASSPTTGYNQPQHF
TRBV15	.	TRBJ2-3	.	TGTGCCACCAGCAAAGGACTCTCCGGGATTACAGATACGCAGTATTTT	CATSKGLSGITDTQYF
TRBV4-3	few	TRBJ2-1	.	TGCGCCAGCAGACAAAGAGAGGGAGGTACCCCTAGCTCCTACAATGAGCAGTTCTTC	CASRQREGGTPSSYNEQFF
TRBV7-2	.	TRBJ2-7	.	TGTGCCAGCAGCTATCTGCTAGGGGGTCACTCCTACGAGCAGTACTTC	CASSYLLGGHSYEQYF
TRBV7-3	.	TRBJ2-5	TRBD2	TGTGCCAGCAGCTTAAACCTAGCGGGAGCAGAGACCCAGTACTTC	CASSLNLAGAETQYF
TRBV27	.	TRBJ2-1	.	TGTGCCAGCAGTTTGACGGCAGGGGAGCAGTTCTTC	CASSLTAGEQFF
TRBV5-4	.	TRBJ2-5	.	TGTGCCAGCAGCCCCGGGACAGCGGGAGACCGGGAGACCCAGTACTTC	CASSPGTAGDRETQYF
TRBV7-9	.	TRBJ2-2	TRBD2	TGTGCCAGCAGCTTACTCGCGGGAGGGCCCCCCCCCGGGGAGCTGTTTTTT	CASSLLAGGPPPGELFF
TRBV6-5	.	TRBJ2-5	TRBD2	TGTGCCAGCAGTGTAGCGGGGGGGCGAGAGACCCAGTACTTC	CASSVAGGRETQYF
TRBV5-4	once	TRBJ1-3	.	TGTGCCAGCAGCAAGGACATTACGGCTGGAAACACCATATATTTT	CASSKDITAGNTIYF
TRBV29-1	once	TRBJ1-4	TRBD1	TGCAGCGTTACTCGGACAGGGAATGAAAAACTGTTTTTT	CSVTRTGNEKLFF
TRBV7-9	.	TRBJ1-1	.	TGTGCCAGCTCCCGGGACGGGAACACTGAAGCTTTCTTT	CASSRDGNTEAFF
TRBV11-2	.	TRBJ2-1	TRBD2	TGTGCCAGCAGCGTTTGGTTCGGGGCGGGAGTTGGCTACAATGAGCAGTTCTTC	CASSVWFGAGVGYNEQFF
TRBV30	.	TRBJ1-2	.	TGTGCCAGCTTCAGGGGAGATGGCTACACCTTC	CASFRGDGYTF
TRBV19	.	TRBJ1-5	.	TGTGCCAGCAGCGACAACAGGGTAGGGTCCCCTAGCAATCAGCCCCAGCATTTT	CASSDNRVGSPSNQPQHF
TRBV6-1	.	TRBJ2-3	TRBD1	TGTGCCAGCAGCGTTGGACAGGGTTCGTCGGATACGCAGTATTTT	CASSVGQGSSDTQYF
TRBV7-2	.	TRBJ2-7	TRBD1	TGTGCCAGCAGCTGGACGGGACAGGGGGCTGGTGAGCAGTACTTC	CASSWTGQGAGEQYF
TRBV15	.	TRBJ1-2	TRBD1	TGTGCCACCAGCAGAGATTCTTTTTGGACAGGGAGAAATGGCTACACCTTC	CATSRDSFWTGRNGYTF
TRBV5-1	.	TRBJ2-7	TRBD1	TGCGCCAGCAGACGCGGACAGGGATACGAAGGCGAGCAGTACTTC	CASRRGQGYEGEQYF
TRBV6-5	.	TRBJ1-2	.	TGTGCCAGCAGGGAGGGGGATGGCTACACCTTC	CASREGDGYTF
TRBV6-5	few	TRBJ1-1	.	TGTGCCAGCAGTTTATTAGGGCATGGAGACACTGAAGCTTTCTTT	CASSLLGHGDTEAFF
TRBV2	.	TRBJ2-7	.	TGTGCCAGCAGACGAGGGGACCTCGTCTCCTACGAGCAGTACTTC	CASRRGDLVSYEQYF
TRBV6-5	.	TRBJ1-5	.	TGTGCCAGCAGTCCAGACTACAATCAGCCCCAGCATTTT	CASSPDYNQPQHF
TRBV18	.	TRBJ2-1	TRBD1	TGTGCCAGCTCACCGGACAGGGTCAATGAGCAGTTCTTC	CASSPDRVNEQFF
TRBV9	few	TRBJ2-5	TRBD2	TGTGCCAGCAGCGTAGGGGCAGCGGGGGGATCTACGGAGACCCAGTACTTC	CASSVGAAGGSTETQYF
TRBV5-8	.	TRBJ1-1	.	TGTGCCAGCAGGCCGGGAGCCCGAGGGACTGAAGCTTTCTTT	CASRPGARGTEAFF
TRBV6-5	.	TRBJ2-5	.	TGTGCCAGCTCTTCGACAGTTAAGACCCAGTACTTC	CASSSTVKTQYF
TRBV11-1	.	TRBJ2-7	TRBD1	TGTGCCAGCAGCTTTTCCGGGACAGGGGGCAAGGACGAGCAGTACTTC	CASSFSGTGGKDEQYF
TRBV11-2	.	TRBJ1-1	.	TGTGCCAGCAGTCGGTACCAGGGAGCGCGGCAAACTGAAGCTTTCTTT	CASSRYQGARQTEAFF
TRBV27	.	TRBJ2-2	.	TGTGCCAGCAGTTTAAAAGGACAGTACTACACCGGGGAGCTGTTTTTT	CASSLKGQYYTGELFF
TRBV9	few	TRBJ1-6	.	TGTGCCAGCAGCGTAGAGCAGGGTACGGGCTCACCCCTCCACTTT	CASSVEQGTGSPLHF
TRBV9	.	TRBJ1-1	.	TGTGCCAGCAGCCTGGGCGGGGTGGCGAACACTGAAGCTTTCTTT	CASSLGGVANTEAFF
TRBV27	few	TRBJ1-6	.	TGTGCCAGCAGTCCCCGCCCCACAGGCGGTTCACCCCTCCACTTT	CASSPRPTGGSPLHF
TRBV5-4	.	TRBJ1-4	TRBD1	TGTGCCAGCAGCCGTACAGGGGGCGGCGACACTAATGAAAAACTGTTTTTT	CASSRTGGGDTNEKLFF
TRBV2	.	TRBJ1-2	TRBD1	TGTGCCAGCAGTGAAGGGGACAGGGGGCTCGGTGGCTACACCTTC	CASSEGDRGLGGYTF
TRBV19	.	TRBJ1-6	TRBD1	TGTGCCAGTAGGTTATGGGACAGTAATTCACCCCTCCACTTT	CASRLWDSNSPLHF
TRBV11-3	.	TRBJ2-7	.	TGTGCCAGCAGCTTGGGGCGGGGATGGGAGCAGTACTTC	CASSLGRGWEQYF
TRBV4-1	.	TRBJ2-3	TRBD2	TGCGCCAGCAGCCAGCTAGGACTAGCGGGGACCACAGATACGCAGTATTTT	CASSQLGLAGTTDTQYF
TRBV2	.	TRBJ2-5	.	TGTGCCAGCACCCAGTACCAAGAGACCCAGTACTTC	CASTQYQETQYF
TRBV27	.	TRBJ1-1	.	TGTGCCAGCAGTCCAACAGGGCGTAGCTCCAACACTGAAGCTTTCTTT	CASSPTGRSSNTEAFF
TRBV4-1	.	TRBJ1-4	.	TGCGCCAGCAGCCAAGACGGGGGGGGGATGGAAAAACTGTTTTTT	CASSQDGGGMEKLFF
TRBV10-2	.	TRBJ1-2	TRBD1	TGCGCCAGCAGCGGGACAGGGGATGGCTACACCTTC	CASSGTGDGYTF
TRBV11-1	.	TRBJ2-3	.	TGTGCCAGCAGCTTAGCGGGAGTGAGTTATACGCAGTATTTT	CASSLAGVSYTQYF
TRBV7-9	few	TRBJ1-4	TRBD1	TGTGCCAGCAGCCAGGGACAGGGACGGGCTAATGAAAAACTGTTTTTT	CASSQGQGRANEKLFF
TRBV5-1	.	TRBJ1-2	TRBD1	TGCGCCAGCAGCTTGTCCGGGACAGGCCTTTATGGCTACACCTTC	CASSLSGTGLYGYTF
TRBV25-1	.	TRBJ1-2	.	TGTGCCAGCAGTGAATACCACAGGGAAGCTGGCTACACCTTC	CASSEYHREAGYTF
TRBV11-2	.	TRBJ2-5	.	TGTGCCAGCAGCCCATACAGTCCAGGGGAGACCCAGTACTTC	CASSPYSPGETQYF
TRBV11-2	.	TRBJ2-1	.	TGTGCCAGCAGCTTAGACTCGGTCAATGAGCAGTTCTTC	CASSLDSVNEQFF
TRBV7-9	few	TRBJ1-6	.	TGTGCCAGCAGCCAGGCCGGGTTAAATTCACCCCTCCACTTT	CASSQAGLNSPLHF